This record looks at one T cell receptor beta chain sequence and its context. What it binds is unknown. Individuals with alopecia areata gave both lesional scalp punch biopsies and peripheral blood for collection. CD4+ and CD8+ T cells were sorted from PBMCs. These data come from a study of CD8+ T cells in alopecia areata. General study results and limits: Sequenced scalp T cells also include alphabeta T cells resident in normal skin.

It was cDNA, reverse transcribed from extracted RNA, that served as the sequencing template. Data came from immunoSEQ multiplex PCR; TCRdb stores just in-frame clones and leaves some out. The sample carries about 110,000 clones, roughly 55% recorded once. Germline V gives CDR1 MNHNS, CDR2 SASEGT. Trimming removed 5 bases from V and 8 bases from J; junction bases left unmatched: 3. This CDR3 region has 13 residues. The specimen was NKG2D-low CD8+ T cells sorted from blood. The clonotype comes from a human donor with alopecia areata. This chain uses TRBV6-1 with TRBJ2-1; 10 positions agree with TRBD2. The CDR3 DNA sequence: TGTGCCAGCAGTTCTAGCGGGAGTGATGAGCAGTTCTTC. Its translation: CASSSSGSDEQFF.